This T cell receptor beta chain came from a study of T cells in narcolepsy. Study-wide background: Healthy controls were enrolled alongside patients with narcolepsy type 1 or type 2.

Sequencing was performed with immunoSEQ multiplex PCR; in TCRdb, only in-frame clones are kept and a portion is missing. The sample lists some 13,000 clones; 70% to 90% were seen once. This CDR3 region has 13 residues. The V end lost 0 bases, the J end lost 11 bases, and 13 bases lay between the germline ends. CDR1 is KGHSH, CDR2 LQKENI, per germline. The chain is built from TRBV18 and TRBJ1-1; D gene unclear. The sample consisted of CD45RA- memory CD4+ T cells from PBMCs. The receptor's source is a human donor with narcolepsy. The DNA for the CDR3 is TGTGCCAGCTCACCACCTTCAGTGGTCGGGGCTTTCTTT. Residues: CASSPPSVVGAFF.